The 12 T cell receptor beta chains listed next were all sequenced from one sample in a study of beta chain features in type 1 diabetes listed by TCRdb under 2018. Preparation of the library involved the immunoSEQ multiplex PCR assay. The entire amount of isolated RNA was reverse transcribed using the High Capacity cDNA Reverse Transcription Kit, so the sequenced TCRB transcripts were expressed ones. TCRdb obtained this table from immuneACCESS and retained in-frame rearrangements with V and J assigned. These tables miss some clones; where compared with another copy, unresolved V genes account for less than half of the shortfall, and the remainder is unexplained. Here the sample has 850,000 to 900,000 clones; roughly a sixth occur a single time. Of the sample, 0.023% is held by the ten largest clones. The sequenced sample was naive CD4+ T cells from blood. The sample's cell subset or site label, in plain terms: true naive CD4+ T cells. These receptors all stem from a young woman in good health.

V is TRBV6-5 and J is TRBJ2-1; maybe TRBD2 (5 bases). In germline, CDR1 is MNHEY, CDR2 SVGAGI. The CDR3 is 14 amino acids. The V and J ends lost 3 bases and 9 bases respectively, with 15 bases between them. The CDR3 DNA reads TGTGCCAGCAGTTATGGAAATCCCGGAGGTGAGCAGTTCTTC. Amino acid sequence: CASSYGNPGGEQFF.

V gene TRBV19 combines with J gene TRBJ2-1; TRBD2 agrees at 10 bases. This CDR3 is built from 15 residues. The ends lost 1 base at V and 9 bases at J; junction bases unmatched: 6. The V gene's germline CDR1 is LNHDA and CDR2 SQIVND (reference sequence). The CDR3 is CASSIAPLAGVEQFF. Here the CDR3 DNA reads TGTGCCAGTAGTATAGCGCCGCTAGCGGGAGTTGAGCAGTTCTTC.

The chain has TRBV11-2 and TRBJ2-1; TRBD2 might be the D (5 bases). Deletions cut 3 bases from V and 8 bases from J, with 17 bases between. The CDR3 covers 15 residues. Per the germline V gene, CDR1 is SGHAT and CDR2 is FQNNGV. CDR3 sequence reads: CASSFREAGRDEQFF. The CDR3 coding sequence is TGTGCCAGCAGCTTTCGCGAGGCCGGGCGGGATGAGCAGTTCTTC. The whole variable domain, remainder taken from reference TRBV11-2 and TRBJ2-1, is EAGVAQSPRYKIIEKRQSVAFWCNPISGHATLYWYQQILGQGPKLLIQFQNNGVVDDSQLPKDRFSAERLKGVDSTLKIQPAKLEDSAVYLCASSFREAGRDEQFFGPGTRLTVL.

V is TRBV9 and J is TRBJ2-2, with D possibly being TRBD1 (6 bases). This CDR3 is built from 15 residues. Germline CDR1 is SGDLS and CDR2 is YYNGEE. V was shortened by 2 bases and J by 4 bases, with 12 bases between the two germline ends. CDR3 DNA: TGTGCCAGCAGCGTGGGACACCACGGCACCGGGGAGCTGTTTTTT. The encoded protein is CASSVGHHGTGELFF. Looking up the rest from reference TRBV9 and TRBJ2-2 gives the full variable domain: DSGVTQTPKHLITATGQRVTLRCSPRSGDLSVYWYQQSLDQGLQFLIQYYNGEERAKGNILERFSAQQFPDLHSELNLSSLELGDSALYFCASSVGHHGTGELFFGEGSRLTVL.

The CDR3 reads CASSRDLSEAFF. The CDR3 DNA follows: TGTGCCAGCAGCCGTGACTTGTCAGAAGCTTTCTTT. The chain couples TRBV7-9 to TRBJ1-1; D is ambiguous. Germline CDR1 reads SEHNR; CDR2 reads FQNEAQ (reference sequence). The CDR3 loop spans 12 amino acids. V was trimmed by 5 bases and J by 8 bases, leaving 12 bases between them.

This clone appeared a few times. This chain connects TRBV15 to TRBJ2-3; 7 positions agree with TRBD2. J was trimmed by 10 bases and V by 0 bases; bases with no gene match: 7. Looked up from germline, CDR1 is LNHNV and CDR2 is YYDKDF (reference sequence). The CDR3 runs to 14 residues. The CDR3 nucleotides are TGTGCCACCAGCAGAGATACGACTAGCTATCCGCAGTATTTT. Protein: CATSRDTTSYPQYF.

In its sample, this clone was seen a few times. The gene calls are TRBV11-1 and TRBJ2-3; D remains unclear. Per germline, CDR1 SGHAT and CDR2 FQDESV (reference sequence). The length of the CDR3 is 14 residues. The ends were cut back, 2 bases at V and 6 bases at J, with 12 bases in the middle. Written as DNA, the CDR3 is TGTGCCAGCAGCTTATTTGGGTTGTCTGATACGCAGTATTTT. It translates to CASSLFGLSDTQYF.

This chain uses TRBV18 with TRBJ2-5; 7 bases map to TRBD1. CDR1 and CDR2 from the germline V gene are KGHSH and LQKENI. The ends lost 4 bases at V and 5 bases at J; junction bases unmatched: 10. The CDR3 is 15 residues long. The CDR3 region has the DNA TGTGCCAGCTCACAGTTCGGGACAGTGGTGGAGACCCAGTACTTC. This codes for CASSQFGTVVETQYF.

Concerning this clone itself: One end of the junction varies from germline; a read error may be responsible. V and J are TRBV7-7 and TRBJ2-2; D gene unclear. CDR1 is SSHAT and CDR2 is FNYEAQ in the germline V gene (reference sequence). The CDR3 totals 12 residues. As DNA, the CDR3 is TGTGCTAGCAGCCAGCCCCCCGGGGAGCTGTTTTTT. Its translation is CASSQPPGELFF.

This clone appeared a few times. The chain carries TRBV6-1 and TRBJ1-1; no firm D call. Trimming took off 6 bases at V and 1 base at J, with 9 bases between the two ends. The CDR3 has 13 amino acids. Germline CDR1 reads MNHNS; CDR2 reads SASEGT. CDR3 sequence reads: CASRRSWNTEAFF. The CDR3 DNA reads TGTGCCAGCAGGAGATCGTGGAACACTGAAGCTTTCTTT.

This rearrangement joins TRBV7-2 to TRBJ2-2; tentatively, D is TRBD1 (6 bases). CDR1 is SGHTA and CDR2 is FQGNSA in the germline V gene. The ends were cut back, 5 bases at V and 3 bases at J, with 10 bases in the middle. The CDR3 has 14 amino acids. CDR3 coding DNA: TGTGCCAGCAGCCGGACAGAATACACCGGGGAGCTGTTTTTT. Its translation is CASSRTEYTGELFF.

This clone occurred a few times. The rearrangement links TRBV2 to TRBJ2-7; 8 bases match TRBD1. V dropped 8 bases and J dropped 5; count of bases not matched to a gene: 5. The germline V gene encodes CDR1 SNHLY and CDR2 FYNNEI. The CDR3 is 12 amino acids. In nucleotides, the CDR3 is TGTGCCAGCGGCGAGGACAGGGACGAGCAGTACTTC. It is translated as CASGEDRDEQYF.